The 3 T cell receptor beta chains listed next were all sequenced from one sample in a study of T cells expressing NK-cell markers. TCRdb reprocessed the 5' RACE reads and reports one entry per CDR3 protein, with no DNA. This table lists about 160,000 distinct CDR3 sequences. The material sequenced was blood T cells: a sorted CD56 or NKG2C T cell subset, CD4+ or CD8+ T cells, or bulk PBMC T cells (not recorded which). The receptors were sampled from a woman aged 18-69 years in good health.

This rearrangement joins TRBV5-1 to TRBJ2-6; TCRdb's assignment of TRBD1 cannot be checked, as there is no DNA. The CDR3 sequence is 18 residues long. Germline V gene lookup returns CDR1 SGHRS and CDR2 YFSETQ. The chain's CDR3 is CASSSRQGATSGANVLTF.

V usage is TRBV7-8 and J usage is TRBJ2-2; TCRdb outputs TRBD2, but without DNA this stays unchecked. The CDR3 is 17 amino acids. The germline gives CDR1 SGHVS, CDR2 FQNEAQ. This CDR3 is CASSQDPTSGFTGELFF.

V usage is TRBV28 and J usage is TRBJ2-7; checking the TCRdb D call of TRBD1 is not possible without DNA. Germline CDR1 and CDR2: MDHEN and SYDVKM. CDR3 length equals 12 residues. CDR3: CASSDTGYEQYF.